This T cell receptor beta chain was recorded in a study of cytomegalovirus exposure and HLA in healthy donors. This CDR3 is 12 amino acids long. Germline V gene lookup returns CDR1 GTSNPN and CDR2 SVGIG (reference sequence). The V and J ends lost 0 bases and 7 bases respectively, with 7 bases between them. Primers: 60 Vbeta forward and 13 Jbeta reverse. TCRdb's table, derived via immunoSEQ multiplex PCR, lists solely in-frame clones and lacks some. The sample includes 150,000 or so clones, approximately 82% of them seen just once. The rearrangement uses TRBV30 and TRBJ1-3; possible D gene TRBD1, 5 bases. The TCR originated in a woman aged 35 to 49 in good health and CMV-seropositive. The sample taken for sequencing was PBMCs. CDR3 in amino acids: CAWSVRGNTIYF. In nucleotides, the CDR3 is TGTGCCTGGAGTGTACGGGGGAACACCATATATTTT.